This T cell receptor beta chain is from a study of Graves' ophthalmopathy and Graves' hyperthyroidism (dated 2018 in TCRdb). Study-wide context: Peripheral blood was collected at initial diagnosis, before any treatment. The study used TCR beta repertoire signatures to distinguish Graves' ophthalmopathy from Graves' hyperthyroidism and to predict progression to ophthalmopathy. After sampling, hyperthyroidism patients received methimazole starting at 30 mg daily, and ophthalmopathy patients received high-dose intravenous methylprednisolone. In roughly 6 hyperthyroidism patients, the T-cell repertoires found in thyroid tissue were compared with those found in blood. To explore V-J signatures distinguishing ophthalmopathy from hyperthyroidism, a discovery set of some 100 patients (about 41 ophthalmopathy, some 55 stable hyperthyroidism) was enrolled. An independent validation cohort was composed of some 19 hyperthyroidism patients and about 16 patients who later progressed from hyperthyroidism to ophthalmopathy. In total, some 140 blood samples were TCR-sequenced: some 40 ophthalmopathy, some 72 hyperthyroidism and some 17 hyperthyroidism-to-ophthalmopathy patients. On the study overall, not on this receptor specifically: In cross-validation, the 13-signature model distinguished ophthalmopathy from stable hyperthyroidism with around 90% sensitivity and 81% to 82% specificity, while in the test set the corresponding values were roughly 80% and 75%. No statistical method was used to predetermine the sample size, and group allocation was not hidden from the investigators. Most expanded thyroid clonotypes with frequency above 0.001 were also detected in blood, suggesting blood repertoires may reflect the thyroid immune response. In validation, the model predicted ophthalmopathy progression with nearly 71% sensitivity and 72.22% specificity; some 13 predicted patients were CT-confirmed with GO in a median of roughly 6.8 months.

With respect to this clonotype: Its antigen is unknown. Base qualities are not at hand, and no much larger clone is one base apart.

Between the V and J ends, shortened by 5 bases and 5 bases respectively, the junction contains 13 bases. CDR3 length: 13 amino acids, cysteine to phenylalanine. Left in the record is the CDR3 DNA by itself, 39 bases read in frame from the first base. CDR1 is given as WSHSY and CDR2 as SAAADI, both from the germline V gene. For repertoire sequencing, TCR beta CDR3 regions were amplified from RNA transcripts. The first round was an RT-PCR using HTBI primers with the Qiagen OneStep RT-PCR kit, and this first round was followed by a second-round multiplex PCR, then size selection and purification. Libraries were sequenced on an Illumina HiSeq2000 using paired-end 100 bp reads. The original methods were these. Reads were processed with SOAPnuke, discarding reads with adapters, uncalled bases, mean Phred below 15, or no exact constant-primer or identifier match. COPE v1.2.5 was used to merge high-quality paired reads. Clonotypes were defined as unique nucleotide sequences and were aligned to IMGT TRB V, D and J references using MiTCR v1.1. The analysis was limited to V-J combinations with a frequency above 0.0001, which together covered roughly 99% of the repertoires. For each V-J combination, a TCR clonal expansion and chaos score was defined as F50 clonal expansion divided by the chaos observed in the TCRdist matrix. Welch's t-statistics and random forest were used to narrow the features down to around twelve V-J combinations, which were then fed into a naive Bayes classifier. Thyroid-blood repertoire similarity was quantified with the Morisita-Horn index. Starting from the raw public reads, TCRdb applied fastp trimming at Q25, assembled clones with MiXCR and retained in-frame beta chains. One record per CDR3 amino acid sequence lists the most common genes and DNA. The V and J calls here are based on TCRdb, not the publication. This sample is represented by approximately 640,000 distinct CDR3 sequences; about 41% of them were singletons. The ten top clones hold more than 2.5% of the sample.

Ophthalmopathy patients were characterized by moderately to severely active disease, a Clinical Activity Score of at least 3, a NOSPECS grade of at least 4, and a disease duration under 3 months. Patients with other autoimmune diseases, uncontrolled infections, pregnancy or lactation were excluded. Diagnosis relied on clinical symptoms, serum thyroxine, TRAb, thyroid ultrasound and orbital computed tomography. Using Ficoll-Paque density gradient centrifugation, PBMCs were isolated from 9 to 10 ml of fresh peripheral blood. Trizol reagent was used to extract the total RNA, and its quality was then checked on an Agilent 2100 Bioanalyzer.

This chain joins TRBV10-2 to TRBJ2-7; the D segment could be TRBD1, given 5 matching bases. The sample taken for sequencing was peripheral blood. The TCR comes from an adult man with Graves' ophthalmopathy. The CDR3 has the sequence CASSKGAGNEQYF. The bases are TGCGCCAGCAGTAAAGGGGCAGGGAACGAGCAGTACTTC.